The entry that follows covers one T cell receptor (beta chain) sequence. What it binds is not known. The entry originates in a study of spatial heterogeneity in lung cancer. Study information: Sequencing consistently turned up more beta-chain sequences than alpha-chain sequences. Study-wide results and limits: For expanded intratumoral alpha and beta TCRs, counts tracked tumor mutation counts. The authors estimated that about 6.4% of tumor T cells were covered for alpha chains and roughly 13% for beta chains.

Time point: sample taken at primary tumor resection. The donors comprised some 70 untreated early-stage non-small cell lung cancer patients. Material for sequencing was whole RNA from tumor, nontumor lung or frozen PBMC, left unsorted. Germline CDR1 is KGHSH and CDR2 is LQKENI. The V gene end was trimmed by 3 bases and the J gene end by 0 bases; junction bases not matched to a gene: 8. CDR3 length equals 17 residues. In TCRdb, the 5' RACE reads were re-called with MiXCR into one record per CDR3 protein. This table has 10,000 to 14,000 distinct CDR3 sequences, 9.5% to 13% appearing once. The chain employs TRBV18 and TRBJ2-1; TRBD2 aligns across 7 bases. The sequence was collected from a female donor with early-stage non-small cell lung cancer. This specimen was lung tumor tissue, taken at surgery. The CDR3 here is CASSPRAGRSSYNEQFF. The CDR3 DNA reads as TGTGCCAGCTCACCCCGAGCGGGGAGGAGCTCCTACAATGAGCAGTTCTTC.